Listed here are 2 T cell receptor beta chains from one sample, sequenced in a study of blood T cell repertoires in COVID-19. Assay used: immunoSEQ multiplex PCR; TCRdb lists only in-frame clones, some missing. The repertoire holds hundreds of thousands of clones, with 70% to 90% as singletons. Sequencing was carried out using peripheral blood. These receptors were collected from a woman aged 18 to 35 who had recovered from COVID-19.

This rearrangement joins TRBV9 to TRBJ2-2, with 8 nucleotides matching TRBD1. This CDR3 contains 15 residues. The V gene's germline CDR1 is SGDLS and CDR2 YYNGEE. With 4 bases clipped from V and 4 bases from J, the junction kept 6 bases outside the gene matches. CDR3 residues: CASSSGTGITGELFF. The CDR3, as DNA: TGTGCCAGCAGCTCCGGGACAGGTATCACCGGGGAGCTGTTTTTT.

The V and J genes are TRBV18 and TRBJ2-7; D gene uncertain. The CDR3 runs to 13 residues. The germline CDR1 and CDR2 sequences are KGHSH and LQKENI. Trimming shortened V by 3 bases and J by 4 bases, and 10 bases separated the two germline ends. This chain's CDR3 is CASSPTPGYEQYF. The CDR3 DNA reads as TGTGCCAGCTCACCCACTCCCGGGTACGAGCAGTACTTC.